This is a list of T cell receptor beta chains from one sample in a study of shared clonotypes between healthy human individuals. Assay used: immunoSEQ multiplex PCR; TCRdb lists only in-frame clones, some missing. The table shows around 1,100,000 clones, with around three quarters occurring only once. The sample consisted of memory CD4+ T cells from PBMCs. The receptors come from a man aged 18 to 30 in good health. Some clones in this sample may be carry-over from other donors' samples. Each CDR3 is given with its conserved first and last residue. The order of the fields is clone size, D gene, J gene, V gene, CDR3 DNA, CDR3 protein. D genes are given only for firm matches. Clone size appears in some rows only: once, few, many, or a class for an expanded clone.

>NA|TRBD1|TRBJ1-4|TRBV6-6
TGTGCCAGCAGTCTCGGACAGGGGGCGAGTGAAAAACTGTTTTTT
CASSLGQGASEKLFF
>NA|TRBD2|TRBJ2-1|TRBV6-1
TGTGCCAGCAGCCCCCGAGTAGCGGGAGACAATGAGCAGTTCTTC
CASSPRVAGDNEQFF
>NA|TRBD2|TRBJ2-4|TRBV28
TGTGCCAGCAGTCCCACCCCCGGGGGGGCCAAAAACATTCAGTACTTC
CASSPTPGGAKNIQYF
>NA|NA|TRBJ2-6|TRBV19
TGTGCCAGCAATCCGAGGGGTTTCTCTGGGGCCAACGTCCTGACTTTC
CASNPRGFSGANVLTF
>NA|NA|TRBJ2-3|TRBV7-9
TGTGCCAGCAGCGAATACACAGATACGCAGTATTTT
CASSEYTDTQYF
>NA|NA|TRBJ1-2|TRBV30
TGTGCCTGGAGTGCTTATCAATACTCGATCGGGTATGGCTACACCTTC
CAWSAYQYSIGYGYTF
>NA|TRBD2|TRBJ2-1|TRBV9
TGTGCCAGCAGCGCTAGCGGGAGGGCCTGGGTTGAGCAGTTCTTC
CASSASGRAWVEQFF
>few|NA|TRBJ1-1|TRBV6-6
TGTGCCAGCAGGCCACAGGAGAACACTGAAGCTTTCTTT
CASRPQENTEAFF
>NA|NA|TRBJ1-1|TRBV11-2
TGTGCCAGCAGCTATAGTTTGGTGAACACTGAAGCTTTCTTT
CASSYSLVNTEAFF
>NA|NA|TRBJ2-1|TRBV2
TGTGCCAGCACTCGGACAGTAGATTACAATGAGCAGTTCTTC
CASTRTVDYNEQFF
>NA|NA|TRBJ2-5|TRBV18
TGTGCCAGCTCACCACGTAGCTACCCGGGGGAGACCCAGTACTTC
CASSPRSYPGETQYF
>NA|NA|TRBJ2-5|TRBV5-6
TGTGCCAGCAGAGAGGAGGGGGGGCAAGAGACCCAGTACTTC
CASREEGGQETQYF
>many|TRBD1|TRBJ2-1|TRBV19
TGTGCCAGTAGTGCCGGACAGGGAAGGGACAATGAGCAGTTCTTC
CASSAGQGRDNEQFF
>NA|TRBD2|TRBJ2-3|TRBV7-2
TGTGCCAGCAGCTTAAATCTTGGCGGGAGAGGTGGGACAGATACGCAGTATTTT
CASSLNLGGRGGTDTQYF
>NA|TRBD2|TRBJ2-7|TRBV5-4
TGTGCCAGCAGCCCTGGACTAGCGGGAGGGTTGGCCTACGAGCAGTACTTC
CASSPGLAGGLAYEQYF
>NA|NA|TRBJ2-5|TRBV11-3
TGTGCCAGCAGCAAACTTTCCCAAGAGACCCAGTACTTC
CASSKLSQETQYF
>NA|NA|TRBJ1-2|TRBV28
TGTGCCGGATACCTGGTGGGCTATGGCTACACCTTC
CAGYLVGYGYTF
>NA|NA|TRBJ2-3|TRBV11-2
TGTGCCAGCACCCTTTACACAGATACGCAGTATTTT
CASTLYTDTQYF
>NA|TRBD1|TRBJ1-2|TRBV4-1
TGCGCCAGCAGCCATGGTCCGGGACAGAACTATGGCTACACCTTC
CASSHGPGQNYGYTF
>NA|TRBD1|TRBJ1-5|TRBV30
TGTGCCTGGAGTGTACCGGGACAGTCGTATAAACCCCAGCATTTT
CAWSVPGQSYKPQHF
>NA|TRBD1|TRBJ2-7|TRBV7-8
TGTGCCAGCAGCTCCCCAGACAGGGGGTACTACGAGCAGTACTTC
CASSSPDRGYYEQYF
>few|NA|TRBJ1-2|TRBV10-1
TGCGCCAGCAGTGAGTCGAGGGCCACCAAGGGCTATGGCTACACCTTC
CASSESRATKGYGYTF
>NA|TRBD1|TRBJ2-5|TRBV5-4
TGTGCCAGCAGCTTAGACAGGGGTGGAGAGACCCAGTACTTC
CASSLDRGGETQYF
>NA|NA|TRBJ1-5|TRBV2
TGTGCCAGCAAGTCTACAGGTGGCAATCAGCCCCAGCATTTT
CASKSTGGNQPQHF
>NA|NA|TRBJ1-1|TRBV7-2
TGTGCCAGCAGCTTACAACTGGATGTGAACACTGAAGCTTTCTTT
CASSLQLDVNTEAFF
>NA|NA|TRBJ2-7|TRBV6-4
TGTGCCAGCAGTGACACCTGGGGCTACGAGCAGTACTTC
CASSDTWGYEQYF
>NA|NA|TRBJ2-3|TRBV7-9
TGTGCCAGCCGAGATAGGAGTATCACAGATACGCAGTATTTT
CASRDRSITDTQYF
>once|NA|TRBJ2-6|TRBV7-2
TGTGCCAGCAGCCGACGTAATTCGGCCAACGTCCTGACTTTC
CASSRRNSANVLTF
>few|TRBD1|TRBJ2-2|TRBV5-8
TGTGCCAGCAGTAAGGGACAGGGTCCCGGGGAGCTGTTTTTT
CASSKGQGPGELFF
>NA|TRBD1|TRBJ1-2|TRBV18
TGTGCCAGCTCACCAATTCAGGGGGCTAACTATGGCTACACCTTC
CASSPIQGANYGYTF
>NA|TRBD2|TRBJ2-1|TRBV20-1
TGCAGTGCTAGTCGGCGGGAGGCGGAGTTCTTC
CSASRREAEFF
>NA|NA|TRBJ1-1|TRBV5-5
TGTGCCAGCAGCCATACTCCAGACACTGAAGCTTTCTTT
CASSHTPDTEAFF
>NA|TRBD1|TRBJ1-1|TRBV7-9
TGTGCCAGCAGCCCCTACTCAGGGGGCGCTAAAACCGGTGATCGGGGAGCTTTCTTT
CASSPYSGGAKTGDRGAFF
>NA|NA|TRBJ2-3|TRBV5-1
TGCGCCAGCAGCCCGGGGGATTCGACAGATACGCAGTATTTT
CASSPGDSTDTQYF